In this sample, the clone carrying this T cell receptor (beta chain) turned up a few times. The antigen remains unidentified. This record belongs to a study of memory CD4+ T cells and cytomegalovirus serostatus. The overall study: Donors were healthy Belgian adults, under 10 CMV seropositive and around 24 seronegative. The study's findings and limits: Suggested: most of the CMV-linked TCR signature lies in CD4+ memory cells. Median bootstrapped AUC for CMV status was about 0.94 originally, approximately 0.91 US-trained.

The CDR3 runs to 19 residues. CDR1 LGHNA and CDR2 YNFKEQ come from the germline V gene. V shed 4 bases, J shed 0 bases, and the junction held 12 bases outside the gene matches. Single viable CD3+CD4+CD8-CD45RO+ cells were sorted as the memory CD4+ T cells. CD4+ T cells were isolated by positive magnetic selection. The data were produced by immunoSEQ multiplex PCR, yet TCRdb's version contains in-frame clones alone and is incomplete. The table shows some 49,000 clones, with about 73% occurring only once. Sample: memory CD4+ T cells from blood. J is TRBJ1-6 and V is TRBV4-2; TRBD1 aligns across 7 bases. This sequence was found in an adult in good health and CMV-seronegative. This CDR3 is CASSPRVQGTSSYNSPLHF. The CDR3, as DNA: TGTGCCAGCAGCCCCCGAGTACAGGGGACGAGCTCCTATAATTCACCCCTCCACTTT.